This entry lists 30 T cell receptor beta chains sequenced from one sample in a study of cytomegalovirus exposure and HLA in healthy donors (dated by TCRdb to about 2017). The receptor library was made with the immunoSEQ multiplex PCR assay. The multiplex PCR relied on a mix of 60 forward primers for TCR Vbeta segments and 13 reverse primers for TCR Jbeta segments. Entries here come from immuneACCESS through TCRdb and include only in-frame sequences with V and J called. Some clones fail to appear in such tables; in the studies checked, an unresolved V gene covers under half of the shortfall, and the cause of the remainder is unknown. This sample's table has entries for some 64,000 clones. In total, the top ten clones hold approximately 1.7% of the sample. The specimen sequenced was PBMCs. The receptors were gathered from a woman in her 30s in good health and CMV-seronegative.

This chain connects TRBV11-2 to TRBJ2-7; 10 nucleotides align to TRBD2. Losses at the gene ends were 5 bases for V and 6 bases for J; bases not matched to a gene: 13. The CDR3 consists of 16 residues. Per the germline V gene, CDR1 is SGHAT and CDR2 is FQNNGV. The CDR3 loop reads CASSRGLALSGSEQYF. The CDR3 DNA reads TGTGCCAGCAGCAGGGGACTAGCGTTGAGCGGTAGCGAGCAGTACTTC.

The rearrangement joins TRBV5-6 to TRBJ2-7; the D gene is possibly TRBD1 (5 bases). The V gene's germline CDR1 is SGHDT and CDR2 YYEEEE. The CDR3 covers 13 residues. Trimming shortened V by 0 bases and J by 6 bases, and 10 bases separated the two germline ends. CDR3 nucleotides: TGTGCCAGCAGCTTGGGCAGGGTGGCCGAGCAGTACTTC. This translates into CASSLGRVAEQYF.

The J gene is TRBJ2-3, the V gene TRBV6-4, with 8 bases identical to TRBD2. J was trimmed by 5 bases and V by 8 bases; bases with no gene match: 6. The CDR3 contains 13 residues. CDR1 and CDR2 (germline): MRHNA, SNTAGT. The CDR3 region is CASAAGEGDTQYF. In nucleotides, the CDR3 is TGTGCCAGCGCAGCGGGAGAGGGAGATACGCAGTATTTT.

This chain uses TRBV5-6 with TRBJ1-1; 9 bases align to TRBD1. With V trimmed by 4 bases and J by 5 bases, 12 bases remained unmatched. The length of the CDR3 is 16 residues. Germline CDR1 SGHDT, CDR2 YYEEEE. The CDR3 here is CASSLRTGTGRTEAFF. CDR3 sequence (DNA): TGTGCCAGCAGCCTCCGGACAGGGACAGGGCGGACTGAAGCTTTCTTT.

V gene TRBV4-2 combines with J gene TRBJ1-2; the D is unclear. This CDR3 region has 14 residues. The germline CDR1 and CDR2 sequences are LGHNA and YNFKEQ. The germline V and J ends were trimmed by 1 base and 4 bases, with 10 bases remaining between them. In DNA form, the CDR3 reads TGTGCCAGCAGCCAAGTGGAGGGAAGCTATGGCTACACCTTC. It specifies CASSQVEGSYGYTF.

This chain connects TRBV29-1 to TRBJ1-5; maybe TRBD1 (6 bases). Per germline, CDR1 SQVTM and CDR2 ANQGSEA. V was trimmed by 7 bases and J by 0 bases, leaving 10 bases between them. The CDR3 length is 13 residues. CDR3 residues: CSAGEYSNQPQHF. The CDR3 region has the DNA TGCAGCGCAGGGGAATATAGCAATCAGCCCCAGCATTTT.

The rearrangement uses TRBV6-5 and TRBJ1-1, with D possibly being TRBD1 (6 bases). This CDR3 is 16 amino acids long. Germline V lookup: CDR1 MNHEY, CDR2 SVGAGI. The V gene lost 4 bases and the J gene lost 2 bases, with 17 bases spanning the gap. The CDR3 nucleotides read TGTGCCAGCAGTTTATTCCCCGGGACAACCAACACTGAAGCTTTCTTT. Its translation: CASSLFPGTTNTEAFF.

The rearrangement links TRBV18 to TRBJ2-2; D remains unclear. V was pared by 2 bases and J by 1 base, with 11 bases between. This CDR3 is built from 16 residues. The germline V gene encodes CDR1 KGHSH and CDR2 LQKENI. CDR3 region: CASSPGLIENTGELFF. CDR3 sequence (DNA): TGTGCCAGCTCACCAGGTCTCATAGAGAACACCGGGGAGCTGTTTTTT. The full variable domain, completed using reference TRBV18 and TRBJ2-2, is NAGVMQNPRHLVRRRGQEARLRCSPMKGHSHVYWYRQLPEEGLKFMVYLQKENIIDESGMPKERFSAEFPKEGPSILRIQQVVRGDSAAYFCASSPGLIENTGELFFGEGSRLTVL.

J is TRBJ1-1 and V is TRBV9, with TRBD1 identical over 7 bases. The V gene's germline CDR1 is SGDLS and CDR2 YYNGEE. CDR3 length equals 15 residues. Losses at the gene ends were 1 base for V and 4 bases for J; bases not matched to a gene: 7. CDR3 sequence reads: CASSVSYRGSTEAFF. CDR3 in DNA: TGTGCCAGCAGCGTATCTTACAGGGGTAGCACTGAAGCTTTCTTT.

The chain uses TRBV7-9 and TRBJ2-5, with 8 bases fitting TRBD2. CDR1 SEHNR and CDR2 FQNEAQ come from the germline V gene (reference sequence). V shed 5 bases, J shed 3 bases, and the junction held 8 bases outside the gene matches. The CDR3 is made up of 15 amino acids. CDR3 in DNA: TGTGCCAGCAGCCCCCGGGGGGGGCGGGAAGAGACCCAGTACTTC. This translates into CASSPRGGREETQYF.

The chain joins TRBV9 to TRBJ2-7; 8 bases fit TRBD2. With 4 bases clipped from V and 5 bases from J, the junction kept 14 bases outside the gene matches. The CDR3 is made up of 16 amino acids. Germline CDR1 SGDLS, CDR2 YYNGEE. CDR3 bases: TGTGCCAGCAGCCTAGGCCGGGAGGGGGTAAAAGACGAGCAGTACTTC. Translating gives CASSLGREGVKDEQYF.

The chain joins TRBV30 to TRBJ2-3; 8 positions agree with TRBD2. The junction had 11 bases not matched to a gene; V was cut back by 0 bases and J by 6 bases. Germline CDR1 reads GTSNPN; CDR2 reads SVGIG (reference sequence). This CDR3 spans 16 amino acids. The CDR3 here is CAWSVPRTGGGDTQYF. DNA for the CDR3: TGTGCCTGGAGTGTCCCCCGGACTGGCGGGGGGGATACGCAGTATTTT.

The J gene is TRBJ1-2, the V gene TRBV4-3; TRBD1 might be the D (6 bases). The CDR3 runs to 11 residues. Germline V gene sequence: CDR1 LGHNA, CDR2 YSLEER. V was shortened by 8 bases and J by 7 bases, with 11 bases between the two germline ends. CDR3 DNA sequence: TGCGCCAGCTTAGGGGGAGCTGGCTACACCTTC. This codes for CASLGGAGYTF.

This chain connects TRBV28 to TRBJ1-2, with D possibly being TRBD1 (5 bases). CDR3 length: 12 amino acids. Trimming cost V 8 bases and J 4 bases, with 11 bases left between them. Germline CDR1 MDHEN, CDR2 SYDVKM. CDR3 coding DNA: TGTGCCAGCCTAGACAGCTCCTATGGCTACACCTTC. Amino acid sequence: CASLDSSYGYTF.

The genes are TRBV29-1 and TRBJ1-1; D is unresolved. This CDR3 comprises 13 residues. V was trimmed by 2 bases and J by 0 bases, leaving 7 bases between them. Looked up from germline, CDR1 is SQVTM and CDR2 is ANQGSEA. The CDR3 here is CSVEIGLNTEAFF. The CDR3 DNA is TGCAGCGTTGAAATCGGGTTGAACACTGAAGCTTTCTTT.

The chain has TRBV4-1 and TRBJ2-4; D remains unclear. CDR1 and CDR2 (germline): MGHRA, YSYEKL. The CDR3 length is 15 residues. V shed 4 bases and J shed 0 bases, with 10 bases lying between them. The CDR3 coding sequence is TGCGCCAGCAGCCCAACAGAACTAGCCAAAAACATTCAGTACTTC. This sequence encodes CASSPTELAKNIQYF.

This chain links TRBV2 with TRBJ1-4, with a possible D match to TRBD1 (6 bases). The length of the CDR3 is 15 residues. The ends were cut back, 6 bases at V and 1 base at J, with 12 bases in the middle. Germline CDR1 and CDR2: SNHLY and FYNNEI. The CDR3 DNA sequence: TGTGCCAGCAGGCAAGAACAGGGAACTAATGAAAAACTGTTTTTT. Translating it yields CASRQEQGTNEKLFF.

The chain joins TRBV5-4 to TRBJ2-1, with 14 bases that match TRBD2. CDR1 and CDR2 (germline): SGHNT, YYREEE (reference sequence). This CDR3 has 17 residues. Trimming cost V 4 bases and J 4 bases; bases outside gene matches: 7. CDR3 nucleotides: TGTGCCAGCAGCGTCTCGACTAGCGGGAGGGTTTACAATGAGCAGTTCTTC. Translation gives CASSVSTSGRVYNEQFF. Supplemented by reference TRBV5-4 and TRBJ2-1, the full variable domain reads ETGVTQSPTHLIKTRGQQVTLRCSSQSGHNTVSWYQQALGQGPQFIFQYYREEENGRGNFPPRFSGLQFPNYSSELNVNALELDDSALYLCASSVSTSGRVYNEQFFGPGTRLTVL.

The J gene is TRBJ1-1, the V gene TRBV11-2; tentatively, D is TRBD1 (5 bases). The V gene's germline CDR1 is SGHAT and CDR2 FQNNGV. The CDR3 extends over 13 amino acids. V dropped 5 bases and J dropped 3 bases, with 10 bases sitting between them. CDR3 DNA sequence: TGTGCCAGCAGCCCCCGGGGGGACACTGAAGCTTTCTTT. This gives the protein CASSPRGDTEAFF. Full variable domain (missing parts from reference TRBV11-2 and TRBJ1-1): EAGVAQSPRYKIIEKRQSVAFWCNPISGHATLYWYQQILGQGPKLLIQFQNNGVVDDSQLPKDRFSAERLKGVDSTLKIQPAKLEDSAVYLCASSPRGDTEAFFGQGTRLTVV.

The V call is TRBV6-5, the J call TRBJ2-7; TRBD2 aligns across 7 bases. V shed 2 bases and J 2 bases; nucleotides not matched to a gene: 6. In germline, CDR1 is MNHEY, CDR2 SVGAGI. CDR3 length: 15 amino acids. This CDR3 reads CASSYASGRTYEQYF. As DNA, the CDR3 is TGTGCCAGCAGTTACGCTAGCGGTCGTACCTACGAGCAGTACTTC.

V and J are TRBV29-1 and TRBJ2-3, with D hard to call. V was cut by 5 bases and J by 3 bases, with 12 bases left in between. CDR1 and CDR2 from the germline V gene are SQVTM and ANQGSEA. This CDR3 is built from 13 residues. The CDR3 region is CSVSSRRTDTQYF. The CDR3 coding sequence is TGCAGCGTTTCGTCTAGGCGAACAGATACGCAGTATTTT.

The rearrangement joins TRBV2 to TRBJ2-7; D is perhaps TRBD1 (6 bases). V was pared by 8 bases and J by 13 bases, with 18 bases between. CDR1 is SNHLY and CDR2 is FYNNEI in the germline V gene. The CDR3 is 11 residues long. DNA for the CDR3: TGTGCCAGCCTGCTTGAAAGGACAGAATACTTC. Protein product: CASLLERTEYF.

This sequence joins TRBV9 and TRBJ2-7; D is undetermined. V shed 3 bases and J shed 2 bases, with 6 bases lying between them. CDR3 size: 12 residues. Germline V gene sequence: CDR1 SGDLS, CDR2 YYNGEE. CDR3 residues: CASSGNTYEQYF. The DNA of the CDR3 is TGTGCCAGCAGCGGCAACACCTACGAGCAGTACTTC.

This chain connects TRBV28 to TRBJ1-5, with 8 bases fitting TRBD1. Trimming took 2 bases from V and 5 from J; bases not matched to a gene: 11. CDR3 length equals 17 residues. CDR1 and CDR2 from the germline V gene are MDHEN and SYDVKM. This CDR3 reads CASSLNGQGQFHQPQHF. The CDR3 coding sequence is TGTGCCAGCAGTTTAAATGGACAGGGACAATTTCATCAGCCCCAGCATTTT.

V gene TRBV19 combines with J gene TRBJ2-7; D is ambiguous. Trimming stripped 2 bases from V and 3 bases from J, with 8 bases between. The CDR3 runs to 13 residues. Germline V gene lookup returns CDR1 LNHDA and CDR2 SQIVND (reference sequence). This chain's CDR3 is CASSISLVYEQYF. Here the CDR3 DNA reads TGTGCCAGTAGTATAAGCCTAGTCTACGAGCAGTACTTC.

This chain connects TRBV29-1 to TRBJ2-7, with a weak D call TRBD2 (6 bases). The CDR3 contains 13 residues. V lost 3 bases and J 5 bases, leaving 14 bases between the germline ends. Per the germline V gene, CDR1 is SQVTM and CDR2 is ANQGSEA. CDR3 nucleotide sequence: TGCAGCGTTGAGATGGGGGGTCACCACGAGCAGTACTTC. Protein product: CSVEMGGHHEQYF.

The chain has TRBV6-5 and TRBJ2-7; TRBD2 might be the D (5 bases). Germline-derived CDR1 and CDR2 are MNHEY and SVGAGI. V was cut by 0 bases and J by 3 bases, with 15 bases left in between. The CDR3 loop spans 16 amino acids. CDR3 in amino acids: CASSYSRLEEYYEQYF. In nucleotides, the CDR3 is TGTGCCAGCAGTTACTCGAGATTGGAGGAGTACTACGAGCAGTACTTC.

The chain uses TRBV19 and TRBJ2-1, with 8 bases aligning to TRBD2. CDR3 length: 14 residues. Germline V CDR1 and CDR2: LNHDA, SQIVND (reference sequence). The V and J ends lost 3 bases and 8 bases, in that order; junction bases with no gene match: 6. The CDR3 DNA sequence: TGTGCCAGTAGTATCGGAGCGGGAGCCCATGAGCAGTTCTTC. Translating it yields CASSIGAGAHEQFF.

V gene TRBV15 combines with J gene TRBJ2-3, with 7 bases that match TRBD2. The V gene end was trimmed by 1 base and the J gene end by 6 bases; junction bases not matched to a gene: 16. Germline V gene sequence: CDR1 LNHNV, CDR2 YYDKDF (reference sequence). The CDR3 is made up of 18 amino acids. CDR3 in amino acids: CATSRGHLDPVGGDTQYF. The CDR3 DNA sequence: TGTGCCACCAGCAGAGGCCATCTTGACCCCGTGGGGGGGGATACGCAGTATTTT.

The V call is TRBV9, the J call TRBJ2-1, with a tentative D call TRBD2 (5 bases). V lost 3 bases and J lost 9, with 19 bases in between. Looked up from germline, CDR1 is SGDLS and CDR2 is YYNGEE. CDR3 length: 15 amino acids. The CDR3 coding sequence is TGTGCCAGCAGCGGCGCCCAAGCGGCGAGCGGTGAGCAGTTCTTC. Protein: CASSGAQAASGEQFF.